One and the same sample provided the 23 T cell receptor beta chains below, sequenced in a study of blood T cell repertoires in COVID-19. Repertoires were generated with immunoSEQ multiplex PCR, while TCRdb's copy carries only in-frame clones and drops some. The table lists 55,000 to 75,000 clones, 80% to 85% of them singletons. Sequencing was done on a sample of peripheral blood. The receptors here all came from a man older than 75 with COVID-19, enrolled during active disease.

CDR3 sequence: CASSLRDRGTGELFF. The CDR3 DNA is TGTGCCAGCAGCCTCCGGGACAGGGGGACCGGGGAGCTGTTTTTT. The chain links TRBV11-3 to TRBJ2-2; 11 bases agree with TRBD1. J lost 5 bases, V lost 5 bases, and 4 bases had no gene match. The CDR3 is 15 amino acids. Germline assignment: CDR1 SGHNT and CDR2 YENEEA.

This clone was observed once. This sequence joins TRBV28 and TRBJ2-3; D is possibly TRBD1 (5 bases). The CDR3 loop spans 13 amino acids. CDR1 is MDHEN, CDR2 SYDVKM, per germline. The DNA for the CDR3 is TGTGCGAATGGGCAGGGCTTAACAGATACGCAGTATTTT. Translation: CANGQGLTDTQYF.

The chain links TRBV5-1 to TRBJ2-3; perhaps TRBD1 as D (5 bases). Per germline, CDR1 SGHRS and CDR2 YFSETQ. The CDR3 is 13 residues long. V shed 4 bases and J shed 3 bases, with 9 bases lying between them. CDR3 region: CASSNAGTDTQYF. The CDR3 nucleotides are TGCGCCAGCAGCAACGCAGGGACAGATACGCAGTATTTT.

This clone was found a few times. The CDR3 DNA reads as TGTGCCAGTTGTCCGGGACTAGAAACCGGGGAGCTGTTTTTT. This codes for CASCPGLETGELFF. The chain combines TRBV19 with TRBJ2-2; TRBD2 aligns across 8 bases. The V segment lost 8 bases and the J segment 5 bases; nucleotides outside the gene matches: 7. CDR1 and CDR2 (germline): LNHDA, SQIVND (reference sequence). The CDR3 sequence is 14 residues long.

The sample holds one count of this clone. The CDR3 coding sequence is TGCGCCAGCAGCCACGTGCAGGGGGCGTCTAATGAAAAACTGTTTTTT. It yields the protein CASSHVQGASNEKLFF. The chain is built from TRBV4-3 and TRBJ1-4; 8 bases fit TRBD1. V lost 3 bases and J lost 3; bases outside the gene matches: 6. This CDR3 contains 16 residues. The germline V gene encodes CDR1 LGHNA and CDR2 YSLEER.

This clone showed up just a few times. The chain combines TRBV7-9 with TRBJ2-1; D gene uncertain. Trimming removed 5 bases from V and 5 bases from J, with 7 bases in between. The CDR3 totals 12 residues. CDR1 is SEHNR and CDR2 is FQNEAQ in the germline V gene (reference sequence). Here the CDR3 DNA reads TGTGCCAGCAGCCCTTATGACAATGAGCAGTTCTTC. It codes for CASSPYDNEQFF.

CDR3 sequence (DNA): TGTGCCAGCAGTTACGACAGGGGCACTGAAGCTTTCTTT. Protein product: CASSYDRGTEAFF. V is TRBV6-5 and J is TRBJ1-1; 8 nucleotides match TRBD1. The V gene's germline CDR1 is MNHEY and CDR2 SVGAGI. CDR3 length: 13 residues. Trimming removed 2 bases from V and 4 bases from J; junction bases left unmatched: 0.

The chain combines TRBV30 with TRBJ2-3; the D gene is possibly TRBD2 (6 bases). The CDR3 has 15 residues. Per the germline V gene, CDR1 is GTSNPN and CDR2 is SVGIG (reference sequence). V was pared by 2 bases and J by 4 bases, with 16 bases between. This CDR3 is CAWSPMSSVPDTQYF. In nucleotides, the CDR3 is TGTGCCTGGAGTCCTATGTCTAGCGTCCCAGATACGCAGTATTTT.

This sequence joins TRBV15 and TRBJ2-7, with D maybe TRBD2 (5 bases). Germline V gives CDR1 LNHNV, CDR2 YYDKDF (reference sequence). CDR3 length: 14 residues. The V gene lost 0 bases and the J gene lost 7 bases, with 13 bases spanning the gap. CDR3 sequence (DNA): TGTGCCACCAGCAGAGAGCAACCTACGGGGGAGCAGTACGTC. Its translation is CATSREQPTGEQYV.

The rearrangement links TRBV9 to TRBJ1-6, with 7 positions matching TRBD1. The CDR3 is 17 amino acids. Germline loops: CDR1 SGDLS, CDR2 YYNGEE. Trimming cost V 0 bases and J 10 bases; bases outside gene matches: 13. The CDR3 reads CASSVGRYTGDSSPLHF. CDR3 in DNA: TGTGCCAGCAGCGTAGGCCGCTACACAGGGGATAGCTCACCCCTCCACTTT.

The J gene is TRBJ2-3, the V gene TRBV6-5; D is undetermined. Deletions cut 2 bases from V and 2 bases from J, with 11 bases between. The CDR3 is 15 residues long. Germline V gives CDR1 MNHEY, CDR2 SVGAGI. This CDR3 is CASSYEAASTDTQYF. In nucleotides, the CDR3 is TGTGCCAGCAGTTACGAGGCAGCCTCCACAGATACGCAGTATTTT.

This clone was recorded once. The rearrangement uses TRBV30 and TRBJ1-6, with no clear D. Germline V gene sequence: CDR1 GTSNPN, CDR2 SVGIG (reference sequence). The CDR3 extends over 13 amino acids. Trimming cost V 8 bases and J 3 bases, with 11 bases left between them. The CDR3: CAGARNYNSPLHF. The CDR3 DNA reads as TGTGCCGGCGCGCGGAACTATAATTCACCCCTCCACTTT.

This clone occurred once. J is TRBJ1-1 and V is TRBV6-1, with D perhaps TRBD1 (6 bases). In germline, CDR1 is MNHNS, CDR2 SASEGT. V shed 3 bases and J shed 0 bases, with 11 bases lying between them. This CDR3 comprises 15 residues. The CDR3 spells CASSEGTLMNTEAFF. CDR3 in DNA: TGTGCCAGCAGTGAGGGGACACTAATGAACACTGAAGCTTTCTTT.

The chain couples TRBV15 to TRBJ1-3; tentatively, D is TRBD1 (6 bases). The CDR3 contains 13 residues. The germline V gene has CDR1 LNHNV and CDR2 YYDKDF (reference sequence). Trimming took 0 bases from V and 15 from J, leaving 15 bases between them. Here the CDR3 reads CATSRDSQGRQYF. Written as DNA, the CDR3 is TGTGCCACCAGCAGAGATTCCCAGGGGCGACAATATTTT.

The V call is TRBV5-1, the J call TRBJ1-5, with D maybe TRBD1 (5 bases). CDR3 length equals 13 residues. Germline lookup yields CDR1 SGHRS and CDR2 YFSETQ. V was trimmed by 5 bases and J by 5 bases, leaving 11 bases between them. CDR3 DNA sequence: TGCGCCAGCAGGGTAGGAGGGGATCAGCCCCAGCATTTT. Translating gives CASRVGGDQPQHF.

The chain has TRBV15 and TRBJ1-2; 10 bases agree with TRBD1. After removal of 0 bases from V and 7 bases from J, the junction contained 8 bases not matched to a gene. Germline lookup yields CDR1 LNHNV and CDR2 YYDKDF (reference sequence). The CDR3 sequence is 16 residues long. The chain's CDR3 is CATSRDPLTGGSGYTF. The CDR3 nucleotides are TGTGCCACCAGCAGAGATCCTCTGACAGGGGGCTCTGGCTACACCTTC.

This clone appeared a single time. The chain combines TRBV27 with TRBJ2-5; D might be TRBD2 (5 bases). Trimming took 5 bases from V and 5 from J, leaving 15 bases between them. CDR1 and CDR2 from the germline V gene are MNHEY and SMNVEV (reference sequence). The CDR3 is 14 amino acids. CDR3 in amino acids: CASSTRGPGETQYF. CDR3 sequence (DNA): TGTGCCAGCAGTACCCGGGGTCCGGGGGAGACCCAGTACTTC.

This chain uses TRBV28 with TRBJ2-1, with D perhaps TRBD2 (5 bases). The germline CDR1 and CDR2 sequences are MDHEN and SYDVKM. This CDR3 has 13 residues. Trimming removed 7 bases from V and 8 bases from J, with 15 bases in between. In nucleotides, the CDR3 is TGTGCCAGCACGAGGGAACCGGCGGATGAGCAGTTCTTC. This sequence encodes CASTREPADEQFF.

The chain employs TRBV5-4 and TRBJ2-3, with D possibly being TRBD1 (7 bases). Germline V gives CDR1 SGHNT, CDR2 YYREEE (reference sequence). The CDR3 has 14 amino acids. Trimming pared 4 bases from V and 9 bases from J, leaving 18 bases between. The CDR3 DNA reads as TGTGCCAGCAGCGTACCGCAGGGGGAGGACACGCAGTATTTT. Residues: CASSVPQGEDTQYF.

This chain connects TRBV28 to TRBJ1-2; 7 nucleotides line up with TRBD1. This CDR3 has 15 residues. From germline, CDR1 is MDHEN and CDR2 SYDVKM. V lost 4 bases to trimming and J lost 3 bases; unmatched junction nucleotides: 8. CDR3 nucleotides: TGTGCCAGCAGTTCCTTCGACAGGGCCTACTATGGCTACACCTTC. It translates to CASSSFDRAYYGYTF.

The rearrangement uses TRBV14 and TRBJ1-2; the D gene is possibly TRBD1 (6 bases). The germline V gene has CDR1 SGHDN and CDR2 FVKESK. V dropped 1 base and J dropped 3 bases, with 15 bases sitting between them. This CDR3 spans 16 amino acids. CDR3 nucleotide sequence: TGTGCCAGCAGCCAAGGCAGGGGTTTGGTTGACTATGGCTACACCTTC. Protein sequence: CASSQGRGLVDYGYTF.

The rearrangement uses TRBV7-2 and TRBJ2-6; no firm D call. The germline V and J ends were trimmed by 4 bases and 4 bases, with 11 bases remaining between them. This CDR3 contains 15 residues. Per germline, CDR1 SGHTA and CDR2 FQGNSA. For the CDR3, the DNA is TGTGCCAGCAGCTCTAGTGTGTTCGGGGCCAACGTCCTGACTTTC. As protein: CASSSSVFGANVLTF.

This clone has just one count. The chain is built from TRBV6-5 and TRBJ2-1, with D unresolved. CDR1 MNHEY and CDR2 SVGAGI come from the germline V gene. The CDR3 spans 13 residues. Trimming stripped 6 bases from V and 4 bases from J, with 10 bases between. The CDR3 region has the DNA TGTGCCAGCAGCTTCACCCTATACAATGAGCAGTTCTTC. As protein: CASSFTLYNEQFF.